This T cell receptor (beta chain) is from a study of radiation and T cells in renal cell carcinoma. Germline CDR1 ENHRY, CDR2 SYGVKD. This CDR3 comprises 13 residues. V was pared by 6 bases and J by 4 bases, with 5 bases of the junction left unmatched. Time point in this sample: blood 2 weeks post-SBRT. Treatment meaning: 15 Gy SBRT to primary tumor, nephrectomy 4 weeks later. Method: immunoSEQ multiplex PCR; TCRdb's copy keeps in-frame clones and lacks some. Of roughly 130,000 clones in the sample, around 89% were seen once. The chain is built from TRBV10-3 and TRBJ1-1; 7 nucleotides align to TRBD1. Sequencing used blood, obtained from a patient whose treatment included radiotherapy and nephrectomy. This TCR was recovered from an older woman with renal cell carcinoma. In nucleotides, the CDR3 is TGTGCCATCAGGAGGGACAGAGCCACTGAAGCTTTCTTT. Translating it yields CAIRRDRATEAFF.